A single sample is the source of the 29 T cell receptor beta chains below, sequenced in a study of cytomegalovirus exposure and HLA in healthy donors. The PCR made use of 60 Vbeta and 13 Jbeta primers. Produced via immunoSEQ multiplex PCR; TCRdb's table is partial and in-frame only. Of roughly 130,000 clones listed, roughly 82% are singletons. Sequencing was performed on PBMCs. The receptors derive from a boy aged 10-17 years in good health and CMV-seronegative.

This chain uses TRBV5-1 with TRBJ2-2; 9 nucleotides line up with TRBD2. The CDR3 sequence is 15 residues long. J lost 8 bases, V lost 2 bases, and 7 bases had no gene match. Per the germline V gene, CDR1 is SGHRS and CDR2 is YFSETQ. Here the CDR3 DNA reads TGCGCCAGCAGCTTAACCGGGACTAGCCATGGGGAGCTGTTTTTT. Protein sequence: CASSLTGTSHGELFF.

The J gene is TRBJ2-5, the V gene TRBV30, with 10 positions matching TRBD2. The V and J ends lost 3 bases and 3 bases, in that order; junction bases with no gene match: 7. The CDR3 spans 15 residues. CDR1 is GTSNPN and CDR2 is SVGIG in the germline V gene (reference sequence). Here the CDR3 DNA reads TGTGCCTGGAGATTATTTGGACTAGCGGAAGAGACCCAGTACTTC. It yields the protein CAWRLFGLAEETQYF.

V and J are TRBV5-8 and TRBJ2-2, with TRBD2 matching 8 bases. V lost 1 base to trimming and J lost 7 bases; unmatched junction nucleotides: 15. Germline values: CDR1 SGHTS, CDR2 YDEGEE. The CDR3 contains 18 residues. CDR3 loop: CASSLREAGEALGGELFF. CDR3 nucleotide sequence: TGTGCCAGCAGCTTGAGAGAAGCGGGAGAGGCTCTGGGCGGGGAGCTGTTTTTT.

The V call is TRBV6-5, the J call TRBJ1-1; D perhaps matches TRBD1 (6 bases). Germline V gene data show CDR1 as MNHEY and CDR2 as SVGAGI. V was pared by 7 bases and J by 7 bases, with 16 bases between. This CDR3 has 13 residues. CDR3: CASKRGGVSEAFF. The CDR3 DNA sequence: TGTGCCAGCAAAAGGGGGGGAGTTAGTGAAGCTTTCTTT.

The CDR3 sequence: CASSALTGGEQYF. The CDR3 nucleotides are TGTGCCAGCAGCGCCCTAACGGGTGGGGAGCAGTACTTC. This chain uses TRBV9 with TRBJ2-7; D ambiguous. This CDR3 comprises 13 residues. V was clipped by 3 bases and J by 7 bases, with 14 bases between them. Germline CDR1 reads SGDLS; CDR2 reads YYNGEE.

This clone was seen a few times. This chain's CDR3 is CASSQDWGQVYEQYF. In DNA, the CDR3 is TGCGCCAGCAGCCAAGATTGGGGACAGGTATACGAGCAGTACTTC. The chain couples TRBV4-3 to TRBJ2-7; 8 bases match TRBD1. CDR1 LGHNA and CDR2 YSLEER come from the germline V gene. V was pared by 0 bases and J by 4 bases, with 5 bases of the junction left unmatched. The CDR3 runs 15 residues.

This sequence joins TRBV7-6 and TRBJ2-2; TRBD2 might be the D (5 bases). The V gene lost 8 bases and the J gene lost 7 bases, with 23 bases spanning the gap. The V gene's germline CDR1 is SGHVS and CDR2 FNYEAQ. The CDR3 length is 16 residues. CDR3 in amino acids: CASALNTAEEVGELFF. The CDR3 coding sequence is TGTGCCAGCGCTCTCAACACCGCGGAGGAGGTCGGGGAGCTGTTTTTT.

This clone has just one count. At the DNA level, this CDR3 is encoded by other sequences in the same sample as well. The rearrangement joins TRBV14 to TRBJ1-1; D is perhaps TRBD1 (6 bases). The CDR3 contains 13 residues. Germline CDR1 reads SGHDN; CDR2 reads FVKESK. Between the trimmed V and J ends, which lost 4 bases and 2 bases, there was a span of 8 bases. For the CDR3, the DNA is TGTGCCAGCAGCCTACAGGGAAACACTGAAGCTTTCTTT. Translation: CASSLQGNTEAFF.

The chain employs TRBV4-3 and TRBJ1-2; 8 nucleotides line up with TRBD1. The germline gives CDR1 LGHNA, CDR2 YSLEER. The CDR3 runs 18 residues. The V and J ends lost 1 base and 7 bases, in that order; junction bases with no gene match: 17. The CDR3 DNA is TGCGCCAGCAGCCAAGGTTTGTCAAGGATAGCGACAGGGGTTGGCTACACCTTC. Residues: CASSQGLSRIATGVGYTF.

J is TRBJ2-6 and V is TRBV6-1; TRBD1 might be the D (5 bases). Between the trimmed V and J ends, which lost 11 bases and 0 bases, there was a span of 14 bases. The CDR3 consists of 15 residues. The germline V gene encodes CDR1 MNHNS and CDR2 SASEGT. Here the CDR3 reads CAAGRTISGANVLTF. CDR3 in DNA: TGTGCCGCCGGACGGACAATCTCTGGGGCCAACGTCCTGACTTTC.

The chain has TRBV4-1 and TRBJ2-3; TRBD2 aligns across 10 bases. Trimming cost V 5 bases and J 4 bases; bases outside gene matches: 6. The V gene's germline CDR1 is MGHRA and CDR2 YSYEKL. The CDR3 has 15 amino acids. CDR3 nucleotide sequence: TGCGCCAGCAGCGAGAGCGGGAGGGCCCCAGATACGCAGTATTTT. It yields the protein CASSESGRAPDTQYF.

The chain has TRBV5-1 and TRBJ2-6, with a weak D call TRBD1 (6 bases). Germline V gene sequence: CDR1 SGHRS, CDR2 YFSETQ. This CDR3 comprises 14 residues. Trimming cost V 0 bases and J 7 bases, with 8 bases left between them. CDR3 residues: CASSLEGGANVLTF. CDR3 sequence (DNA): TGCGCCAGCAGCTTGGAAGGGGGAGCCAACGTCCTGACTTTC.

The chain uses TRBV6-5 and TRBJ1-4; no definite D call. The CDR3 is 14 residues long. With 2 bases removed from V and 5 bases from J, the gap between germline ends came to 9 bases. The V gene's germline CDR1 is MNHEY and CDR2 SVGAGI. In nucleotides, the CDR3 is TGTGCCAGCAGTTACCGAGGGTTAAATGAAAAACTGTTTTTT. Protein sequence: CASSYRGLNEKLFF.

This clone was counted once. V gene TRBV5-1 combines with J gene TRBJ2-1, with a tentative D call TRBD1 (5 bases). Trimming took off 4 bases at V and 8 bases at J, with 19 bases between the two ends. The CDR3 covers 15 residues. Looked up from germline, CDR1 is SGHRS and CDR2 is YFSETQ. The chain's CDR3 is CASSPRGRVVDEQFF. For the CDR3, the DNA is TGCGCCAGCAGCCCCCGAGGCAGGGTGGTGGATGAGCAGTTCTTC.

This sequence joins TRBV5-1 and TRBJ2-1; D remains ambiguous. The CDR3 runs 17 residues. CDR1 SGHRS and CDR2 YFSETQ come from the germline V gene. Trimming left V 1 base short and J 0 bases short, with 14 bases between. CDR3 DNA sequence: TGCGCCAGCAGCTTGTCGGTCCCCTCCGGCTCCTACAATGAGCAGTTCTTC. Its protein product is CASSLSVPSGSYNEQFF.

This chain uses TRBV18 with TRBJ2-6, with TRBD1 matching 7 bases. Germline lookup yields CDR1 KGHSH and CDR2 LQKENI. The junction had 3 bases not matched to a gene; V was cut back by 3 bases and J by 13 bases. CDR3 length: 12 residues. The CDR3 loop reads CASSPDRDVLTF. The CDR3 bases are TGTGCCAGCTCACCTGACAGGGATGTCCTGACTTTC.

The J gene is TRBJ2-1, the V gene TRBV7-9; D remains ambiguous. This CDR3 spans 12 amino acids. CDR1 and CDR2 (germline): SEHNR, FQNEAQ (reference sequence). Trimming took off 6 bases at V and 8 bases at J, with 11 bases between the two ends. CDR3 region: CASSQHGYEQFF. CDR3 in DNA: TGTGCCAGCAGTCAACATGGCTATGAGCAGTTCTTC.

The gene calls are TRBV27 and TRBJ1-2; D is unresolved. The germline V and J ends were trimmed by 3 bases and 2 bases, with 7 bases remaining between them. Germline assignment: CDR1 MNHEY and CDR2 SMNVEV (reference sequence). The CDR3 has 13 residues. As DNA, the CDR3 is TGTGCCAGCAGTTTCGGTTCAAACTATGGCTACACCTTC. It codes for CASSFGSNYGYTF.

This sequence joins TRBV5-1 and TRBJ2-6, with D possibly matching TRBD2 (6 bases). Trimming pared 0 bases from V and 0 bases from J, leaving 13 bases between. Germline loops: CDR1 SGHRS, CDR2 YFSETQ. The CDR3 has 18 residues. The CDR3 sequence is CASSLDGGIVSGANVLTF. The CDR3, as DNA: TGCGCCAGCAGCTTGGATGGAGGGATTGTCTCTGGGGCCAACGTCCTGACTTTC.

The J gene is TRBJ2-7, the V gene TRBV6-1; the match to TRBD1 covers 7 bases. Germline CDR1 MNHNS, CDR2 SASEGT. The CDR3 spans 14 residues. Trimming at V came to 7 bases and at J to 0 bases, leaving 6 bases not matched to a gene. This CDR3 reads CASTTTGSSYEQYF. The CDR3 DNA is TGTGCCAGCACCACGACAGGGAGCTCCTACGAGCAGTACTTC.

The chain links TRBV6-1 to TRBJ1-4; possibly TRBD1 for D (6 bases). The CDR3 has 14 residues. Germline V lookup: CDR1 MNHNS, CDR2 SASEGT. Trimming took 8 bases from V and 7 from J, leaving 17 bases between them. CDR3 amino acids: CASRSPGAGEKLFF. CDR3 nucleotide sequence: TGTGCCAGCCGGTCACCAGGGGCCGGTGAAAAACTGTTTTTT.

The chain has TRBV10-3 and TRBJ2-3; 10 nucleotides align to TRBD2. The CDR3 runs to 13 residues. Per germline, CDR1 ENHRY and CDR2 SYGVKD. Unmatched junction bases numbered 7, after V lost 10 bases and J lost 6 bases. The CDR3 region is CASASGSGDTQYF. In DNA form, the CDR3 reads TGTGCCAGCGCTAGCGGGAGTGGCGATACGCAGTATTTT.

The chain is built from TRBV6-1 and TRBJ2-7; 8 bases are shared with TRBD1. The germline V gene has CDR1 MNHNS and CDR2 SASEGT. The CDR3 runs to 12 residues. V was pared by 8 bases and J by 5 bases, with 5 bases of the junction left unmatched. This chain's CDR3 is CASSWTGNEQYF. The CDR3 DNA reads as TGTGCCAGCTCGTGGACAGGGAACGAGCAGTACTTC.

CDR3 nucleotide sequence: TGCGCCAGCAGCCCAGGGACAGGAAATAACTATGGCTACACCTTC. Its translation: CASSPGTGNNYGYTF. The chain carries TRBV5-1 and TRBJ1-2; 8 nucleotides line up with TRBD1. The CDR3 has 15 amino acids. Germline V gene data show CDR1 as SGHRS and CDR2 as YFSETQ. The J segment lost 1 base and the V segment lost 4 bases, leaving 6 bases of the junction unmatched.

This clone was counted only a few times. The rearrangement uses TRBV7-9 and TRBJ1-1, with TRBD1 identical over 10 bases. The CDR3 contains 15 residues. Germline loops: CDR1 SEHNR, CDR2 FQNEAQ (reference sequence). J was trimmed by 4 bases and V by 5 bases; bases with no gene match: 7. The CDR3 reads CASSPRDRGTTEAFF. In DNA form, the CDR3 reads TGTGCCAGCAGCCCTCGGGACAGGGGTACCACTGAAGCTTTCTTT.

The chain carries TRBV18 and TRBJ2-7, with 10 bases identical to TRBD2. The CDR3 sequence is 15 residues long. Germline V gives CDR1 KGHSH, CDR2 LQKENI. V was clipped by 4 bases and J by 2 bases; unmatched bases: 5. The CDR3 coding sequence is TGTGCCAGCTCACTAGGACTAGCGGACGCCTACGAGCAGTACTTC. Amino acid sequence: CASSLGLADAYEQYF.

This chain joins TRBV5-4 and TRBJ1-1; tentative D call: TRBD1 (6 bases). Trimming left V 4 bases short and J 6 bases short, with 13 bases between. Germline CDR1 is SGHNT and CDR2 is YYREEE (reference sequence). This CDR3 is built from 13 residues. CDR3 protein: CASSITGPSEAFF. For the CDR3, the DNA is TGTGCCAGCAGCATAACAGGGCCCTCTGAAGCTTTCTTT.

The chain joins TRBV2 to TRBJ2-2; 13 nucleotides agree with TRBD2. This CDR3 contains 16 residues. The ends lost 4 bases at V and 3 bases at J; junction bases unmatched: 2. Germline V lookup: CDR1 SNHLY, CDR2 FYNNEI. The CDR3 nucleotides are TGTGCCAGCAGTGCGGGACTAGCGGGACACACCGGGGAGCTGTTTTTT. As protein: CASSAGLAGHTGELFF.

The genes are TRBV30 and TRBJ2-7; 8 bases agree with TRBD1. Germline trimming cut 4 bases from V and 6 bases from J; bases unmatched to any gene: 8. CDR3 length: 13 residues. CDR1 is GTSNPN, CDR2 SVGIG, per germline (reference sequence). CDR3 amino acids: CAWTPGQAFEQYF. CDR3 nucleotides: TGTGCCTGGACACCGGGACAGGCGTTCGAGCAGTACTTC. The whole variable domain, remainder taken from reference TRBV30 and TRBJ2-7, is SQTIHQWPATLVQPVGSPLSLECTVEGTSNPNLYWYRQAAGRGLQLLFYSVGIGQISSEVPQNLSASRPQDRQFILSSKKLLLSDSGFYLCAWTPGQAFEQYFGPGTRLTVT.